Each of the 16 T cell receptor beta chains below was sequenced from the same sample in a study of early T cells in non-severe SARS-CoV-2 infection. TCRdb independently ran MiXCR on the 5' RACE reads; one entry per CDR3 protein. This sample yields more than 65,000 distinct CDR3 sequences, of which 13% are seen a single time; approximately 5.5% belongs to the top ten. What was sequenced was whole blood. These receptors were collected from an adult who was a healthcare worker with PCR-confirmed SARS-CoV-2 infection or an uninfected control (not recorded which).

This chain connects TRBV3-1 to TRBJ2-3; TRBD2 agrees at 10 bases. With V trimmed by 2 bases and J by 2 bases, 4 bases remained unmatched. This CDR3 has 16 amino acids. Germline CDR1 is LGHDT and CDR2 is YNNKEL (reference sequence). The CDR3 DNA sequence: TGTGCCAGCAGCCAACTAGCGGGGGTTACCACAGATACGCAGTATTTT. Translation: CASSQLAGVTTDTQYF.

This clonotype appeared many times. The chain has TRBV30 and TRBJ2-1; D remains unclear. V was pared by 4 bases and J by 6 bases, with 13 bases between. The CDR3 spans 13 residues. Germline values: CDR1 GTSNPN, CDR2 SVGIG (reference sequence). The CDR3: CAWNRRFGNEQFF. CDR3 sequence (DNA): TGTGCCTGGAATCGGCGGTTCGGCAATGAGCAGTTCTTC.

This clonotype showed up just a few times. The rearrangement joins TRBV10-3 to TRBJ1-1; unclear D gene. CDR1 is ENHRY, CDR2 SYGVKD, per germline. Between the trimmed V and J ends, which lost 3 bases and 5 bases, there was a span of 7 bases. This CDR3 is built from 12 residues. CDR3 in amino acids: CAISDGRTEAFF. CDR3 sequence (DNA): TGTGCCATCAGTGATGGGAGGACTGAAGCTTTCTTT.

This clonotype is categorized as medium-sized. The chain employs TRBV12-5 and TRBJ2-5, with 9 bases lining up with TRBD1. Germline V lookup: CDR1 LGHNT, CDR2 FRNRAP. The CDR3 extends over 18 amino acids. The trim removed 6 bases at V and 1 base at J, leaving 15 bases unmatched. As DNA, the CDR3 is TGTGCTAGTGGCCAAATCGCCGGGACAGGGCCCTTCCAAGAGACCCAGTACTTC. It translates to CASGQIAGTGPFQETQYF.

The table lists this clonotype with a few counts. J is TRBJ1-1 and V is TRBV29-1; D is ambiguous. Trimming took off 0 bases at V and 8 bases at J, with 16 bases between the two ends. CDR3 length equals 14 residues. Germline CDR1 SQVTM, CDR2 ANQGSEA. CDR3 region: CSVEDLAGSGEAFF. The CDR3 nucleotides are TGCAGCGTTGAAGATCTGGCGGGGTCAGGCGAAGCTTTCTTT.

This clonotype has just a few counts. The chain carries TRBV12-3 or TRBV12-4 and TRBJ2-7; 7 nucleotides align to TRBD1. The CDR3 covers 15 residues. With V trimmed by 4 bases and J by 5 bases, 11 bases remained unmatched. CDR3 amino acids: CASSSPTDREDEQYF. CDR3 bases: TGTGCCAGCAGTTCCCCGACTGACAGGGAAGACGAGCAGTACTTC.

V usage is TRBV7-8 and J usage is TRBJ2-7; no firm D call. V shed 4 bases and J shed 3 bases, with 4 bases lying between them. The CDR3 sequence is 11 residues long. Germline V CDR1 and CDR2: SGHVS, FQNEAQ. The CDR3 nucleotides are TGTGCCAGCAGCTCCCGCTACGAGCAGTACTTC. Its protein is CASSSRYEQYF.

This clonotype has a count of ten or more. The chain recombines TRBV11-2 with TRBJ2-1; perhaps TRBD1 as D (5 bases). CDR1 and CDR2 (germline): SGHAT, FQNNGV. The CDR3 extends over 14 amino acids. V dropped 5 bases and J dropped 4 bases, with 12 bases sitting between them. The CDR3 bases are TGTGCCAGCAGCGCCATACAGGTGTACAATGAGCAGTTCTTC. The encoded protein is CASSAIQVYNEQFF. Based on the CDR3 plus reference TRBV11-2 and TRBJ2-1, the full variable domain is EAGVAQSPRYKIIEKRQSVAFWCNPISGHATLYWYQQILGQGPKLLIQFQNNGVVDDSQLPKDRFSAERLKGVDSTLKIQPAKLEDSAVYLCASSAIQVYNEQFFGPGTRLTVL.

The chain employs TRBV9 and TRBJ2-2; 7 bases match TRBD1. The CDR3 covers 16 residues. Germline values: CDR1 SGDLS, CDR2 YYNGEE. Losses at the gene ends were 2 bases for V and 1 base for J; bases not matched to a gene: 5. The CDR3 sequence: CASSVRRQGNTGELFF. Here the CDR3 DNA reads TGTGCCAGCAGCGTGCGACGACAGGGGAACACCGGGGAGCTGTTTTTT.

Comment on this clonotype: This may arise from a read error, as a much more abundant clone is one base away. The V gene is TRBV6-2 or TRBV6-3, the J gene TRBJ2-7; unclear D gene. This CDR3 has 12 residues. Germline CDR1 and CDR2: MNHEY and SVGEGT. V dropped 7 bases and J dropped 3 bases, with 10 bases sitting between them. In DNA, the CDR3 is TGTGCCAGCATAGACGCGAACTACGAGCAGTACTTC. Translated, it gives CASIDANYEQYF.

Ten or more counts support this clonotype. The V call is TRBV5-1, the J call TRBJ1-1; possible D gene TRBD1, 6 bases. V was shortened by 4 bases and J by 5 bases, with 15 bases between the two germline ends. The CDR3 loop spans 14 amino acids. The V gene's germline CDR1 is SGHRS and CDR2 YFSETQ. The CDR3 loop reads CASSQVGGLTEAFF. The CDR3 DNA reads as TGCGCCAGCAGCCAGGTAGGGGGACTAACTGAAGCTTTCTTT.

The sample holds a few counts of this clonotype. This sequence joins TRBV6-6 and TRBJ2-1; 8 bases are shared with TRBD2. This CDR3 region has 12 residues. After removal of 5 bases from V and 10 bases from J, the junction contained 4 bases not matched to a gene. Germline assignment: CDR1 MNHNY and CDR2 SVGAGI (reference sequence). The DNA of the CDR3 is TGTGCCAGCAGTGAGCGGGAGAAAGAGCAGTTCTTC. Protein product: CASSEREKEQFF.

This rearrangement joins TRBV27 to TRBJ2-1, with a tentative D call TRBD1 (7 bases). The V gene lost 7 bases and the J gene lost 8 bases, with 15 bases spanning the gap. CDR1 is MNHEY and CDR2 is SMNVEV in the germline V gene (reference sequence). This CDR3 region has 13 residues. CDR3 DNA: TGTGCCAGCAACCCAGGGGGGCCCCATGAGCAGTTCTTC. The encoded protein is CASNPGGPHEQFF.

Points on this clonotype: A clone one base away is much larger, so this may be a read error. This rearrangement joins TRBV5-1 to TRBJ2-1; D may be TRBD1 (8 bases). The CDR3 loop spans 16 amino acids. Germline CDR1 is SGHRS and CDR2 is YFSETQ. Trimming removed 4 bases from V and 5 bases from J, with 19 bases in between. The CDR3 DNA sequence: TGCGCCAGCAGCAACGGACAGGGAGGGACCAACAATGAGCAGTTCTTC. Encoded protein: CASSNGQGGTNNEQFF.

Turning to this clonotype: It may be a read error: a sequence one base away is much more abundant. The chain employs TRBV5-1 and TRBJ2-5, with D tentatively TRBD1 or TRBD2 (5 bases each). V was cut by 6 bases and J by 1 base, with 10 bases left in between. Germline V CDR1 and CDR2: SGHRS, YFSETQ. The CDR3 extends over 13 amino acids. The CDR3 DNA reads TGCGCCAGCAACAAGGGACCCCAAGAGACCCAGTACTTC. It translates to CASNKGPQETQYF.

This clonotype was detected many times. The chain combines TRBV4-1 with TRBJ2-3; TRBD2 matches 9 bases. CDR3 length: 16 amino acids. Germline V gives CDR1 MGHRA, CDR2 YSYEKL. Unmatched junction bases numbered 4, after V lost 1 base and J lost 2 bases. CDR3 sequence: CASSQVGTSSTDTQYF. The CDR3 region has the DNA TGCGCCAGCAGCCAAGTGGGGACTAGCTCCACAGATACGCAGTATTTT.